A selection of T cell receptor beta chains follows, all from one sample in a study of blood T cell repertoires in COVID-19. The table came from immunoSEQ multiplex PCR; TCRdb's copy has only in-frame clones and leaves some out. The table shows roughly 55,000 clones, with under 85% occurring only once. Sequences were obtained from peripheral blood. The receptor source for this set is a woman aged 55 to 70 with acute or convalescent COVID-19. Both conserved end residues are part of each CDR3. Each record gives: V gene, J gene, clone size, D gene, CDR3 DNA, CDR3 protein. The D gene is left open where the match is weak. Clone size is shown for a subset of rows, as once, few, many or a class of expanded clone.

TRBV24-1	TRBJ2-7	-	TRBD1	TGTGCCACCAGCAGGACAGGGGTAAACGAGCAGTACTTC	CATSRTGVNEQYF
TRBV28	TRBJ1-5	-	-	TGTGCCAGCAGATCGGGAGCCGGGAATCAGCCCCAGCATTTT	CASRSGAGNQPQHF
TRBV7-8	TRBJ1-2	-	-	TGTGCCAGCAGCTTAGCCGTCGGGACACAAGCTAACTATGGCTACACCTTC	CASSLAVGTQANYGYTF
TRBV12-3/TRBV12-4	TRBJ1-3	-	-	TGTGCCAGCAGTCGGGTAGCTAACACCATATATTTT	CASSRVANTIYF
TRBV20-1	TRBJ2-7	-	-	TGCAGTGCTAGTCTCCACGAGCAGTACTTC	CSASLHEQYF
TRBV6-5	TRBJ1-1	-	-	TGTGCCAGCAAAATGGGCCCTGAAGCTTTCTTT	CASKMGPEAFF
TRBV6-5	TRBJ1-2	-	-	TGTGCCAGCAGTCCGACGGGAATCTATGGCTACACCTTC	CASSPTGIYGYTF
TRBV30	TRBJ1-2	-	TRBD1	TGTGCCGGAGTCATACCGGCAGGGGGCGTGAATGGCTACACCTTC	CAGVIPAGGVNGYTF
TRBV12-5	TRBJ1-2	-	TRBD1	TGTGCTAGTGGTACTGGACAGGGCCCTAACTATGGCTACACCTTC	CASGTGQGPNYGYTF
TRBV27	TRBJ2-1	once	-	TGTGCCAGCAGTTTATTATCGGACTCCAGTGAGCAGTTCTTC	CASSLLSDSSEQFF
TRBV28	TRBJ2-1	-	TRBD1	TGTGCCAGCAGCTCCAGCTGGGACAGGGGGATTGCGGGGCCGTGGAATGAGCAGTTCTTC	CASSSSWDRGIAGPWNEQFF
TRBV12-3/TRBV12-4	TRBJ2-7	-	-	TGTGCCAGCAGTTTTGGGGGCCCTTACGAGCAGTACTTC	CASSFGGPYEQYF
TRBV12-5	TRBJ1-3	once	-	TGTGCTAGTGGTTTGGTACGGAATCCGCCGTGGGGCCACACCATATATTTT	CASGLVRNPPWGHTIYF
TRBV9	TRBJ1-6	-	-	TGTGCCAGCAGCGCACAGGGTTTCAGGTCACCCCTCCACTTT	CASSAQGFRSPLHF
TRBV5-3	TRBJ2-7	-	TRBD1	TGTGCCAGAAGCTTGGTAGGGACAGAAGACTCCTACGAGCAGTACTTC	CARSLVGTEDSYEQYF
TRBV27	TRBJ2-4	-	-	TGTGCCAGTAGGCGGGGAGACGGAGGCAAAAACATTCAGTACTTC	CASRRGDGGKNIQYF
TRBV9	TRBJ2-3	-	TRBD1	TGTGCCAGAAAACCAGTGGGACAGGTGTTTATCAATTATAGCACAGATACGCAGTATTTT	CARKPVGQVFINYSTDTQYF
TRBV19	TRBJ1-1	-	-	TGTGCCAGTAGTACGAGGGGGAGAGGACAGTCGAGGGACACTGAAGCTTTCTTT	CASSTRGRGQSRDTEAFF
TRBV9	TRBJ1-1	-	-	TGTGCCAGCAGCCCCGACCAGGGGAAAACTGAAGCTTTCTTT	CASSPDQGKTEAFF
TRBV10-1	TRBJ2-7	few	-	TGCGCCAGCAGTCGCGGAGAGGCTTCTGAGGAGCAGTACTTC	CASSRGEASEEQYF
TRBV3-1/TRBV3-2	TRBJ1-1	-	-	TGTGCCAGCAGCTCTTGGAGTCGGTGGAACACTGAAGCTTTCTTT	CASSSWSRWNTEAFF
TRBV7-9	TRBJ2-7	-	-	TGTGCCAGCAGCGAGTTTTACGAGCAGTACTTC	CASSEFYEQYF
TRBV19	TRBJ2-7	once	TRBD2	TGTGCCAGTAGTTTCGGGGGAGGGCCTGTTGAGCAGTACTTC	CASSFGGGPVEQYF
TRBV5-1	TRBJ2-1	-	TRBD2	TGCGCCAGCAGCTTGGAGGGTAGCGGGGGCAGTGAGCAGTTCTTC	CASSLEGSGGSEQFF
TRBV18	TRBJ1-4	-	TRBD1	TGTGCCAGCTCACTACTGGACAGGGCTGGAGAAAAACTGTTTTTT	CASSLLDRAGEKLFF
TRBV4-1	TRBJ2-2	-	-	TGCGCCAGCAGCGGACTCGGCTCCGGGACCGGGGAGCTGTTTTTT	CASSGLGSGTGELFF